The 15 T cell receptor beta chains below all came from one sample that was sequenced in a study of blood T cell repertoires in COVID-19. Only in-frame clones appear in the TCRdb table, and some are missing; sequencing was by immunoSEQ multiplex PCR. The profile shows fewer than 200,000 clones, over 75% of them singletons. The specimen sequenced was PBMCs or T cells enriched from blood (not recorded which). The receptors here all came from a young woman who had recovered from COVID-19.

V gene TRBV5-1 combines with J gene TRBJ1-6, with 9 bases lining up with TRBD1. V gave up 4 bases and J gave up 7 bases; unmatched junction bases: 6. Germline V lookup: CDR1 SGHRS, CDR2 YFSETQ. The CDR3 extends over 15 amino acids. The CDR3 region is CASSPRQGGNSPLHF. DNA of the CDR3: TGCGCCAGCAGCCCAAGACAGGGGGGGAATTCACCCCTCCACTTT.

The chain links TRBV7-2 to TRBJ1-6, with 7 bases aligning to TRBD1. The junction had 10 bases not matched to a gene; V was cut back by 4 bases and J by 4 bases. Germline lookup yields CDR1 SGHTA and CDR2 FQGNSA. The CDR3 is 17 residues long. The CDR3 spells CASSYGRDSAYNSPLHF. The CDR3 region has the DNA TGTGCCAGCAGCTACGGCCGGGACAGCGCATATAATTCACCCCTCCACTTT.

The V call is TRBV9, the J call TRBJ2-3; no firm D call. CDR3 length equals 14 residues. Germline assignment: CDR1 SGDLS and CDR2 YYNGEE. V was pared by 2 bases and J by 4 bases, with 11 bases between. The CDR3 region has the DNA TGTGCCAGCAGCGTGCGCCTCCACTCAGATACGCAGTATTTT. This translates into CASSVRLHSDTQYF.

The rearrangement uses TRBV5-1 and TRBJ2-5; the match to TRBD2 covers 10 bases. This CDR3 spans 16 amino acids. Germline-derived CDR1 and CDR2 are SGHRS and YFSETQ. J was trimmed by 5 bases and V by 0 bases; bases with no gene match: 7. The CDR3 DNA is TGCGCCAGCAGCTTGGGCCTACGACTAGCGGGTGAGACCCAGTACTTC. Translated: CASSLGLRLAGETQYF.

On this clone itself: The junction and the germline gene differ at one end; a read error may be behind it. This chain links TRBV3-1 (or the pseudogene TRBV3-2) with TRBJ1-3; no firm D call. Germline lookup yields CDR1 LGHDT and CDR2 YNNKEL (reference sequence). The CDR3 has 14 residues. The CDR3 reads CASSQKAAGNTIYF. As DNA, the CDR3 is TGTGCCAGCAGCCAAAAGGCGGCTGGTAACACCATATATTTT.

The V call is TRBV29-1, the J call TRBJ1-5; a weak D match, TRBD1 (5 bases). The germline CDR1 and CDR2 sequences are SQVTM and ANQGSEA. The CDR3 loop spans 13 amino acids. The V gene lost 4 bases and the J gene lost 5 bases, with 12 bases spanning the gap. Here the CDR3 reads CSVGGEGDQPQHF. CDR3 bases: TGCAGCGTTGGAGGGGAGGGAGATCAGCCCCAGCATTTT.

The chain combines TRBV19 with TRBJ1-1, with 8 nucleotides matching TRBD1. V gave up 5 bases and J gave up 5 bases; unmatched junction bases: 13. The germline V gene encodes CDR1 LNHDA and CDR2 SQIVND (reference sequence). CDR3 length equals 16 residues. The CDR3 coding sequence is TGTGCCAGTAGTTCGCCATTCCAGGGGGCGAGAACTGAAGCTTTCTTT. It codes for CASSSPFQGARTEAFF.

The chain has TRBV30 and TRBJ1-6; 8 bases are a match to TRBD1. Germline-derived CDR1 and CDR2 are GTSNPN and SVGIG (reference sequence). V was pared by 6 bases and J by 8 bases, with 6 bases of the junction left unmatched. There are 13 residues in the CDR3. The CDR3 here is CACGQGVHSPLHF. The CDR3, as DNA: TGTGCCTGCGGACAGGGCGTCCATTCACCCCTCCACTTT.

This clone was recorded once. The chain is built from TRBV19 and TRBJ2-5; D is possibly TRBD1 (5 bases). V gave up 6 bases and J gave up 4 bases, with 18 bases separating them. This CDR3 comprises 15 residues. From germline, CDR1 is LNHDA and CDR2 SQIVND (reference sequence). DNA of the CDR3: TGTGCCAGTAGCACCAATCAAGGGGTGTCAGAGACCCAGTACTTC. The encoded protein is CASSTNQGVSETQYF.

This clone was counted a single time. The rearrangement joins TRBV21-1 to TRBJ2-1; TRBD2, the table's D call, lacks a check against the DNA. TRBV21-1 is a pseudogene segment. CDR3 size: 21 residues. The CDR3 bases are TGTGCCAGCAGCAAAGCCGGAGGGGATATGAGCATTGAATACTCCTACAATGAGCAGTTCTTC. Translation: CASSKAGGDMSIEYSYNEQFF.

The gene calls are TRBV7-9 and TRBJ1-6; the D gene is possibly TRBD1 (6 bases). Between the trimmed V and J ends, which lost 3 bases and 8 bases, there was a span of 11 bases. CDR3 length equals 14 residues. Germline assignment: CDR1 SEHNR and CDR2 FQNEAQ (reference sequence). Written as DNA, the CDR3 is TGTGCCAGCAGCTTCTCTGGACAGCATTCACCCCTCCACTTT. It encodes CASSFSGQHSPLHF.

The V and J genes are TRBV11-2 and TRBJ2-7; 8 bases fit TRBD2. The V gene end was trimmed by 5 bases and the J gene end by 4 bases; junction bases not matched to a gene: 10. Germline CDR1 reads SGHAT; CDR2 reads FQNNGV. The CDR3 consists of 15 residues. This CDR3 is CASSVPGLGVYEQYF. In nucleotides, the CDR3 is TGTGCCAGCAGCGTTCCGGGACTAGGGGTTTACGAGCAGTACTTC.

The V gene is TRBV4-1, the J gene TRBJ2-2; D may be TRBD2 (5 bases). Germline values: CDR1 MGHRA, CDR2 YSYEKL. The CDR3 sequence is 14 residues long. Trimming removed 5 bases at V and 0 bases at J, with 7 bases between. CDR3 sequence (DNA): TGCGCCAGCAGCTCACTAGCGAACACCGGGGAGCTGTTTTTT. Protein sequence: CASSSLANTGELFF.

This chain joins TRBV15 and TRBJ1-2, with TRBD1 matching over 7 bases. Losses at the gene ends were 6 bases for V and 4 bases for J; bases not matched to a gene: 8. Looked up from germline, CDR1 is LNHNV and CDR2 is YYDKDF (reference sequence). This CDR3 spans 14 amino acids. The DNA of the CDR3 is TGTGCCACCAGTTTTCTAGGGGGCGGCTATGGCTACACCTTC. This encodes CATSFLGGGYGYTF.

This sequence joins TRBV18 and TRBJ1-6; TRBD1 agrees at 8 bases. V shed 6 bases and J 9 bases; nucleotides not matched to a gene: 7. CDR3 length: 14 residues. Germline CDR1 and CDR2: KGHSH and LQKENI. This chain's CDR3 is CASSPQGAISPLHF. Here the CDR3 DNA reads TGTGCCAGCTCGCCCCAGGGGGCTATTTCACCCCTCCACTTT. The entire variable domain, with the rest obtained from reference TRBV18 and TRBJ1-6, is as follows: NAGVMQNPRHLVRRRGQEARLRCSPMKGHSHVYWYRQLPEEGLKFMVYLQKENIIDESGMPKERFSAEFPKEGPSILRIQQVVRGDSAAYFCASSPQGAISPLHFGNGTRLTVT.